These 10 T cell receptor beta chains were sequenced from one sample in a study of identical twins. TCRdb passed the 5' RACE reads through MiXCR, listing each CDR3 protein once. The table includes 300,000 to 400,000 distinct CDR3 sequences, 9% to 10% detected once. The sample taken for sequencing was naive T cells sorted from blood. These receptors were obtained from a woman aged 50 to 60 in good health.

This clonotype was counted many times. The chain uses TRBV12-3 or TRBV12-4 and TRBJ2-3, with 7 nucleotides matching TRBD1. The V and J ends lost 5 bases and 2 bases, in that order; junction bases with no gene match: 7. The CDR3 has 15 residues. The CDR3 region has the DNA TGTGCCAGCAGTCCGCGACAGGGTTCCACAGATACGCAGTATTTT. It encodes CASSPRQGSTDTQYF.

The chain recombines TRBV6-5 with TRBJ1-2; the D gene is possibly TRBD1 (5 bases). The CDR3 has 16 amino acids. The V end lost 5 bases, the J end lost 1 base, and 17 bases lay between the germline ends. The V gene's germline CDR1 is MNHEY and CDR2 SVGAGI. The CDR3 nucleotides read TGTGCCAGCAGTCCTCGAACCGGGACGGATAACTATGGCTACACCTTC. It codes for CASSPRTGTDNYGYTF.

This clonotype showed up many times. This chain joins TRBV20-1 and TRBJ2-3; D gene ambiguous. V gave up 5 bases and J gave up 5 bases, with 5 bases separating them. Germline assignment: CDR1 DFQATT and CDR2 SNEGSKA (reference sequence). The CDR3 covers 10 residues. This CDR3 reads CSAGVDTQYF. CDR3 DNA: TGCAGTGCTGGAGTAGATACGCAGTATTTT.

The rearrangement joins TRBV11-2 to TRBJ2-5; TRBD2 matches 10 bases. This CDR3 spans 16 amino acids. J lost 3 bases, V lost 2 bases, and 6 bases had no gene match. Looked up from germline, CDR1 is SGHAT and CDR2 is FQNNGV. The CDR3 DNA reads TGTGCCAGCAGCTTAACTATAGCGGGAGGCGAAGAGACCCAGTACTTC. It specifies CASSLTIAGGEETQYF.

The CDR3 is CASSAPGQAEAFF. The CDR3 coding sequence is TGTGCCAGCAGTGCCCCGGGACAGGCTGAAGCTTTCTTT. V is TRBV25-1 and J is TRBJ1-1; 8 nucleotides agree with TRBD1. Looked up from germline, CDR1 is MGHDK and CDR2 is SYGVNS. The CDR3 loop spans 13 amino acids. V lost 4 bases and J lost 6; bases outside the gene matches: 4.

This clonotype was detected only a few times. The CDR3 does not end in the conserved phenylalanine or tryptophan, so this is likely a read error. No DNA is shown, since the ends of the CDR3 on it are uncertain; the CDR3 is the one TCRdb lists. The rearrangement joins TRBV14 to TRBJ2-1. The CDR3 is 10 residues long, ends included. Per the germline V gene, CDR1 is SGHDN and CDR2 is FVKESK. CDR3 loop: CASSQSMRIC.

At least ten counts were recorded for this clonotype. The V gene is TRBV7-9, the J gene TRBJ2-7, with TRBD2 identical over 10 bases. CDR1 SEHNR and CDR2 FQNEAQ come from the germline V gene (reference sequence). CDR3 length: 14 residues. Germline trimming cut 3 bases from V and 2 bases from J; bases unmatched to any gene: 1. Written as DNA, the CDR3 is TGTGCCAGCAGCTTCGGGACTAGCGCCTACGAGCAGTACGTC. Translated, it gives CASSFGTSAYEQYV.

The V and J genes are TRBV12-3 or TRBV12-4 and TRBJ2-3; 8 positions agree with TRBD2. V was pared by 7 bases and J by 4 bases, with 10 bases of the junction left unmatched. The CDR3 runs to 15 residues. CDR3 loop: CASKNSGATPDTQYF. DNA for the CDR3: TGTGCCAGCAAAAATAGCGGGGCTACCCCAGATACGCAGTATTTT.

This clonotype was seen a few times. This chain links TRBV30 with TRBJ1-3; D is unresolved. V was cut by 3 bases and J by 4 bases, with 16 bases left in between. The CDR3 is 15 residues long. Germline-derived CDR1 and CDR2 are GTSNPN and SVGIG (reference sequence). CDR3 residues: CAWRRMDPPGNTIYF. The CDR3 DNA follows: TGTGCCTGGAGGCGTATGGACCCACCGGGAAACACCATATATTTT.

At least ten counts were recorded for this clonotype. J is TRBJ1-1 and V is TRBV7-9; 7 bases match TRBD1. The CDR3 has 15 residues. The junction had 6 bases not matched to a gene; V was cut back by 1 base and J by 4 bases. Per the germline V gene, CDR1 is SEHNR and CDR2 is FQNEAQ (reference sequence). The DNA for the CDR3 is TGTGCCAGCAGCTTAGGACAGGGAGAATTCACTGAAGCTTTCTTT. Amino acids: CASSLGQGEFTEAFF.